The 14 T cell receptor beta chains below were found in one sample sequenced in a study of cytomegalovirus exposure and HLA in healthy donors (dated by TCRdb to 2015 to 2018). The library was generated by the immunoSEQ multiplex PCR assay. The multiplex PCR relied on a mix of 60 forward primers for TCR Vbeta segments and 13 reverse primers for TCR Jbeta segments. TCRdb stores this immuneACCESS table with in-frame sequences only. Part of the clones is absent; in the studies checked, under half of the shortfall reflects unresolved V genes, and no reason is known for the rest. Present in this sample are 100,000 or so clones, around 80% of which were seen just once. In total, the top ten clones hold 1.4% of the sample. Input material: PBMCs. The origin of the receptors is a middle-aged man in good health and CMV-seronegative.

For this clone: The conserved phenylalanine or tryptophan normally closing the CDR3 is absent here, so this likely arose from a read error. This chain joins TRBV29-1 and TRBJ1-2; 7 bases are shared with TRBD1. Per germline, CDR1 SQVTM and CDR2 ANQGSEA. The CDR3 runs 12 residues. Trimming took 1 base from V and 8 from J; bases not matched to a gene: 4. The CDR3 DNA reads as TGCAGCGTTGAAGCGGGGACAGCAGGCTACACCCTC. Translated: CSVEAGTAGYTL.

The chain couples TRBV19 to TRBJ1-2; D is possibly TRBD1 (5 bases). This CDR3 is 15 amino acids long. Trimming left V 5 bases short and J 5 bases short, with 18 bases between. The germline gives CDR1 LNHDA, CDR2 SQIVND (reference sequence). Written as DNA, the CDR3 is TGTGCCAGTAGTCTCGCGGGGGGGACCTGGTATGGCTACACCTTC. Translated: CASSLAGGTWYGYTF.

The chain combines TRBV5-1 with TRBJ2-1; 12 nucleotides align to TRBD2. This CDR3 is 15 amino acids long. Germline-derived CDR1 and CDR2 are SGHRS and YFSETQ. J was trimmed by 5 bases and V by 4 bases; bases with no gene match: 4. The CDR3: CASSQLAGGDNEQFF. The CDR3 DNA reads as TGCGCCAGCAGCCAACTAGCGGGGGGCGACAATGAGCAGTTCTTC.

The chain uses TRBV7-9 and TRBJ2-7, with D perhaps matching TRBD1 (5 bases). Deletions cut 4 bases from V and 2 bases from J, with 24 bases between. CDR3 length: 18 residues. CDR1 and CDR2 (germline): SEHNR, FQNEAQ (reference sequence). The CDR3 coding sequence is TGTGCCAGCAGCTACGCGATCCTGGGGTCAGGGAACCCCTACGAGCAGTACTTC. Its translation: CASSYAILGSGNPYEQYF.

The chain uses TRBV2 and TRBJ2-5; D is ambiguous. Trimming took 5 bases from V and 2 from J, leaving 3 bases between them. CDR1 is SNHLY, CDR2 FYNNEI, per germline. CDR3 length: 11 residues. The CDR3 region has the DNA TGTGCCAGCAGTCTTCAAGAGACCCAGTACTTC. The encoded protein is CASSLQETQYF.

This CDR3 is CASSEMGLESYEQYF. The CDR3 region has the DNA TGTGCCAGCAGTGAAATGGGGCTCGAGTCCTACGAGCAGTACTTC. V and J are TRBV2 and TRBJ2-5; D may be TRBD1 (5 bases). The J call may be in error: the DNA end matches TRBJ2-7 better. The CDR3 has 15 residues. Germline V lookup: CDR1 SNHLY, CDR2 FYNNEI.

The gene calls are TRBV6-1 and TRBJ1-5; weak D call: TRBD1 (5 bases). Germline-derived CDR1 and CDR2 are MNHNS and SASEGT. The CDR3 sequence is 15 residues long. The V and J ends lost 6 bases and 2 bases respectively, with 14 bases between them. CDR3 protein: CASSFPRGGNQPQHF. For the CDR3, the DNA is TGTGCCAGCAGCTTCCCAAGGGGTGGCAATCAGCCCCAGCATTTT.

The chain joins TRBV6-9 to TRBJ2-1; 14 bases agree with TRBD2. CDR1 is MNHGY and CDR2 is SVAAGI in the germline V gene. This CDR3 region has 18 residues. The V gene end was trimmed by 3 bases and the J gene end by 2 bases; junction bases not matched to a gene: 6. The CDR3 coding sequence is TGTGCCAGCAGTTACATTCGGACTAGCGGGGGGACCTACAATGAGCAGTTCTTC. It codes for CASSYIRTSGGTYNEQFF.

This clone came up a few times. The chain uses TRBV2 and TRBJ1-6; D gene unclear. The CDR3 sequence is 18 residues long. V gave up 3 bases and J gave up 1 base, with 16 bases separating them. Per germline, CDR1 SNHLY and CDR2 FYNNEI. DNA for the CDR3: TGTGCCAGCAGTGAGGATCGGAGGCGTTCGTCCTATAATTCACCCCTCCACTTT. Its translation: CASSEDRRRSSYNSPLHF.

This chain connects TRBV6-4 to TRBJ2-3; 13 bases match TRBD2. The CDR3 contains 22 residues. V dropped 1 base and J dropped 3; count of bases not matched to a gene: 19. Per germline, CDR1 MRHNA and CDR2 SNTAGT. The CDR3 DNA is TGTGCCAGCAGTGACTTTGAACGGACTAGCGGGGGACCAGACCTGAAGACAGATACGCAGTATTTT. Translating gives CASSDFERTSGGPDLKTDTQYF.

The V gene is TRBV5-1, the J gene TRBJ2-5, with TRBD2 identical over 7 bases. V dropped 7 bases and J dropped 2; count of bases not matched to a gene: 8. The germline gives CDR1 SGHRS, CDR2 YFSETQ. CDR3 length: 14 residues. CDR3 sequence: CASADGGVQETQYF. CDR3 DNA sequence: TGCGCCAGCGCCGATGGGGGGGTGCAAGAGACCCAGTACTTC.

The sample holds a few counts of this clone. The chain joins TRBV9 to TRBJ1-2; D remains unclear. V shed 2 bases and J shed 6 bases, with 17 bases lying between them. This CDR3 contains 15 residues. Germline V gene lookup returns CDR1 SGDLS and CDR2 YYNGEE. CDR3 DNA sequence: TGTGCCAGCAGCGTCCTCGTGGGGAGGGAGGATGGCTACACCTTC. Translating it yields CASSVLVGREDGYTF.

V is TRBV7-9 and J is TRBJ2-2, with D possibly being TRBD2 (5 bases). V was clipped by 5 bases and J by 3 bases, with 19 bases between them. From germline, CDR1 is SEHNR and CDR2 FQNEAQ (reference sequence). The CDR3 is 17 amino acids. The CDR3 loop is CASSRPPRGRYTGELFF. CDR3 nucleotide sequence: TGTGCCAGCAGCCGTCCTCCCCGCGGGCGGTACACCGGGGAGCTGTTTTTT.

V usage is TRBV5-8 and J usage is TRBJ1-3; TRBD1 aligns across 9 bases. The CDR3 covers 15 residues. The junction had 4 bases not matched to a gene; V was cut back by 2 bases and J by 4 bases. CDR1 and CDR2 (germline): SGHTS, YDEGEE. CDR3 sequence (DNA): TGTGCCAGCAGCTTAATGGACAGGGGAGGAAACACCATATATTTT. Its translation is CASSLMDRGGNTIYF.